This T cell receptor beta chain is from a study of T cells after yellow fever vaccination. Study summary: Preparation of fractions with low cell numbers was performed using SMART-Seq v4 Ultra Low Input.

Template switching with 5'RACE generated the TCR cDNA and added a universal primer site and UMIs. TCRdb reprocessed the 5' RACE reads with MiXCR, giving one entry per CDR3 protein. The table lists about 240,000 distinct CDR3 sequences, 6.9% of them singletons, with about 0.85% in the top ten. This clonotype was seen a handful of times. Its specificity is unknown. Study findings and constraints: Contaminants from the bulk population, in the form of abundant clonotypes, could be found in FACS-sorted repertoires. Weaker, the secondary response had a peak occurring faster, on day 5 versus 15.

CDR1 is ENHRY and CDR2 is SYGVKD in the germline V gene. This CDR3 comprises 15 residues. Losses at the gene ends were 6 bases for V and 0 bases for J; bases not matched to a gene: 3. The genes are TRBV10-3 and TRBJ1-4; 8 bases line up with TRBD1. This clonotype was sampled from a man aged 25-40 years who received the YFV17D yellow fever vaccine. Sequencing was performed on CD4+ T cells sorted from PBMCs, taken 15 days after the yellow fever booster vaccination. Written as DNA, the CDR3 is TGTGCCATCAGCCCGACAGGGGCAACTAATGAAAAACTGTTTTTT. It specifies CAISPTGATNEKLFF.